The entry below gives a single T cell receptor (beta chain) sequence along with its context. Methods used by the authors: Counts of nucleated cells, estimated from reference gene primer amplification, were obtained. Assay: immunoSEQ multiplex PCR; the TCRdb copy retains only in-frame clones and omits some. V and J calls and clone size are copied from that table; D and trimming were computed from the DNA. The data show about 150,000 clones, with roughly 82% seen just once and 9.8% held by the top ten. This entry belongs to a study of blood T cell repertoires in COVID-19. The wider study: Sources were T cells, B-cell-depleted T cells, or PBMCs; the material itself was cDNA or gDNA.

V was shortened by 0 bases and J by 2 bases, with 14 bases between the two germline ends. Germline V gene data show CDR1 as LGHNA and CDR2 as YSLEER. The CDR3 contains 16 residues. The sequencing input was peripheral blood. This chain joins TRBV4-3 and TRBJ2-7; D perhaps matches TRBD2 (7 bases). The clonotype was recovered from a woman in her forties or fifties with acute or convalescent COVID-19. The CDR3 nucleotides read TGCGCCAGCAGCCAAGAAACATGGGGGGGGCCCTACGAGCAGTACTTC. This encodes CASSQETWGGPYEQYF.